This T cell receptor beta chain came from a study of shared clonotypes between healthy human individuals. Study as a whole: Three CD4 naive, three CD4 memory, two CD8 naive and one CD8 memory plate were used per donor.

Assay used: immunoSEQ multiplex PCR; TCRdb lists only in-frame clones, some missing. The sample lists around 600,000 clones, around 96% occurring once. Germline CDR1 PRHDT, CDR2 FYEKMQ (reference sequence). The V gene end was trimmed by 3 bases and the J gene end by 5 bases; junction bases not matched to a gene: 12. The CDR3 totals 16 residues. CD8 cells classed as naive were CD45RO-negative and positively selected for CCR7, excluding terminally differentiated effector memory CD45RA+ cells. The specimen sequenced was naive CD8+ T cells sorted from blood. The receptor's source is a woman between 25 and 40 years old in good health. V gene TRBV13 combines with J gene TRBJ2-7, with 8 nucleotides matching TRBD1. The CDR3: CASSFSPTGVMDEQYF. The CDR3 region has the DNA TGTGCCAGCAGCTTTTCACCGACAGGGGTAATGGACGAGCAGTACTTC. The whole variable domain, filled in from reference TRBV13 and TRBJ2-7, reads AAGVIQSPRHLIKEKRETATLKCYPIPRHDTVYWYQQGPGQDPQFLISFYEKMQSDKGSIPDRFSAQQFSDYHSELNMSSLELGDSALYFCASSFSPTGVMDEQYFGPGTRLTVT.